This T cell receptor beta chain came from a study of lung T cells in sarcoidosis with Löfgren's syndrome. J was trimmed by 2 bases and V by 6 bases; bases with no gene match: 9. The CDR3 has 15 residues. The germline V gene encodes CDR1 SEHNR and CDR2 FQNEAQ (reference sequence). TCRdb recomputed calls from the reads with MiXCR, one row per CDR3 protein. The table records 2,000 to 2,500 distinct CDR3 sequences, over 15% of them present only once. At least ten counts were recorded for this clonotype. The origin of this receptor is a human donor with sarcoidosis (Löfgren's syndrome or another form), or a control subject (not recorded which). V and J are TRBV7-9 and TRBJ2-7; 8 bases are shared with TRBD1. The material sequenced was CD4+ T cells from bronchoalveolar lavage. The CDR3 nucleotides read TGTGCCAGCAGTTCTGACAGGGGAGTTGCCTACGAGCAGTACTTC. Its translation is CASSSDRGVAYEQYF.